This TCR beta chain appears in the sequencing data of a study of identical twins. Study results and limitations: Cross-sectional statistics underpinned the conclusions; the same donors were not followed. Twins' excess sharing was less marked for out-of-frame beta sequences.

Among all donors, each was a healthy Caucasian. There are a few counts of this clonotype. Its target is not known. TCRdb passed the 5' RACE reads through MiXCR, listing each CDR3 protein once. This table holds about 250,000 distinct CDR3 sequences, around 8% found once. These data also featured in a second study, about yellow fever vaccine responses in identical twins. That work contributes: The T cell response to vaccination in identical twins was reportedly partly convergent and partly personalized.

The sequenced sample was CD8+ T cells sorted from blood. The TCR sequence derives from a young woman in good health.

DNA of the CDR3: TGTGCCAGCAGTGAAAATTACGGGGTCGAGCAGTACTTC. It specifies CASSENYGVEQYF. V gene TRBV6-1 combines with J gene TRBJ2-7, with D possibly matching TRBD2 (5 bases). The length of the CDR3 is 13 residues. V lost 2 bases and J 6 bases, leaving 11 bases between the germline ends. CDR1 and CDR2 (germline): MNHNS, SASEGT.